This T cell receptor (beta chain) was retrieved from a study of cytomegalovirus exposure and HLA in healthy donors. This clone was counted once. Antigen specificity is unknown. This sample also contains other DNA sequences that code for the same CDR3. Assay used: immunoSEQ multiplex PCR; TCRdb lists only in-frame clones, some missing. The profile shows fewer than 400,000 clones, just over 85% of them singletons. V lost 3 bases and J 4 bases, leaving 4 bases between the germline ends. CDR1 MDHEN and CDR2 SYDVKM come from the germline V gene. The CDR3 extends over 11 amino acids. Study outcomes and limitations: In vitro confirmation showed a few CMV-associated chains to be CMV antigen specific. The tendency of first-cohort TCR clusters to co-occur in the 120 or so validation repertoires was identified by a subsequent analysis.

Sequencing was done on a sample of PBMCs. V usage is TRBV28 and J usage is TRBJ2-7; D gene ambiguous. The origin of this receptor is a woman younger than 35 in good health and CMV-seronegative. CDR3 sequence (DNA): TGTGCCAGCAGTTTCAGGTACGAGCAGTACTTC. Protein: CASSFRYEQYF.